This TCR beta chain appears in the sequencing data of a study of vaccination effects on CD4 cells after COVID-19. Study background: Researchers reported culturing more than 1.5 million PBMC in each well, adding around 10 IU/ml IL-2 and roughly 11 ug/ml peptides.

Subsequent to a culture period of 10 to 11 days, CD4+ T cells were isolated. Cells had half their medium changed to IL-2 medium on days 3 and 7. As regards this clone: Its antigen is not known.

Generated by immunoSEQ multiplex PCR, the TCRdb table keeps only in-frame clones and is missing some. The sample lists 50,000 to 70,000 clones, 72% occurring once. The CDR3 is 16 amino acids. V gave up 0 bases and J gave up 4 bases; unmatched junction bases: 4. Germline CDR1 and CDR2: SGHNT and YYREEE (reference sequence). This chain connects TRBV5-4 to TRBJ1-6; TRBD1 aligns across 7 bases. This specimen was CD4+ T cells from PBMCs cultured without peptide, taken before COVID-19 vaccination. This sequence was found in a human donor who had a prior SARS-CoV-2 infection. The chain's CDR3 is CASSLEGASYNSPLHF. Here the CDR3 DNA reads TGTGCCAGCAGCTTGGAGGGGGCGTCATATAATTCACCCCTCCACTTT.